The 18 T cell receptor beta chains given below trace back to one sample, sequenced in a study of blood T cell repertoires in COVID-19 (dated by TCRdb to between 2020 and 2021). Library method: the immunoSEQ multiplex PCR assay. TCRdb obtained this table from immuneACCESS and retained in-frame rearrangements with V and J assigned. These tables miss some clones; where compared with another copy, unresolved V genes account for less than half of the shortfall, and the remainder is unexplained. The sample records fewer than 250,000 clones, approximately 84% of which are singletons. The ten largest clones capture under 2% of the sample. Sequenced material: peripheral blood. The receptor set was obtained from a woman older than 75 with acute or convalescent COVID-19.

The V gene is TRBV5-6, the J gene TRBJ1-5, with a possible D match to TRBD1 (6 bases). Germline CDR1 is SGHDT and CDR2 is YYEEEE. The germline V and J ends were trimmed by 1 base and 11 bases, with 13 bases remaining between them. CDR3 size: 13 residues. CDR3 DNA sequence: TGTGCCAGCAGCTTGACCCGGGCAGGGGCCCAGCATTTT. This sequence encodes CASSLTRAGAQHF.

Many counts were recorded for this clone. The chain carries TRBV18 and TRBJ1-1, with TRBD1 as a possible D gene (5 bases). The V and J ends lost 6 bases and 1 base respectively, with 12 bases between them. The CDR3 covers 14 residues. The V gene's germline CDR1 is KGHSH and CDR2 LQKENI. CDR3 protein: CASSPVGGNTEAFF. The CDR3 DNA reads TGTGCCAGCTCCCCCGTCGGGGGGAACACTGAAGCTTTCTTT.

This rearrangement joins TRBV28 to TRBJ2-7; perhaps TRBD1 as D (6 bases). The CDR3 spans 16 residues. The V gene lost 5 bases and the J gene lost 0 bases, with 17 bases spanning the gap. CDR1 MDHEN and CDR2 SYDVKM come from the germline V gene. The CDR3 loop reads CASSPQGSGSSYEQYF. The CDR3 DNA reads TGTGCCAGCAGTCCCCAGGGGTCGGGGAGCTCCTACGAGCAGTACTTC.

As DNA, the CDR3 is TGCGCCAGCAGCTTGGTGGGTCCCCAGGGGCAGTACTTC. Translated, it gives CASSLVGPQGQYF. The chain carries TRBV5-1 and TRBJ2-7, with D possibly TRBD1 on 5 matching bases. Germline loops: CDR1 SGHRS, CDR2 YFSETQ. Trimming took 0 bases from V and 9 from J, leaving 13 bases between them. This CDR3 has 13 residues.

V gene TRBV5-1 combines with J gene TRBJ2-1, with 8 bases that match TRBD1. The CDR3 totals 15 residues. Germline assignment: CDR1 SGHRS and CDR2 YFSETQ. V was pared by 0 bases and J by 6 bases, with 5 bases of the junction left unmatched. For the CDR3, the DNA is TGCGCCAGCAGCTTGGTCCAGGGGGCCCGCAATGAGCAGTTCTTC. This encodes CASSLVQGARNEQFF.

CDR3 DNA: TGTGCCAGCAGTTTTAGCGGTAGCACAGATACGCAGTATTTT. Translated, it gives CASSFSGSTDTQYF. The chain has TRBV6-1 and TRBJ2-3, with D possibly being TRBD2 (6 bases). Trimming stripped 5 bases from V and 0 bases from J, with 9 bases between. The CDR3 covers 14 residues. Germline V lookup: CDR1 MNHNS, CDR2 SASEGT.

The chain combines TRBV18 with TRBJ2-2; TRBD2 agrees at 9 bases. Unmatched junction bases numbered 15, after V lost 4 bases and J lost 3 bases. CDR1 and CDR2 from the germline V gene are KGHSH and LQKENI. The CDR3 runs to 19 residues. The CDR3 DNA reads as TGTGCCAGCTCACGGTTTCAGTCTAGCGGGACCTCCGACACCGGGGAGCTGTTTTTT. Residues: CASSRFQSSGTSDTGELFF.

This rearrangement joins TRBV5-1 to TRBJ1-2; D is ambiguous. Germline lookup yields CDR1 SGHRS and CDR2 YFSETQ. With 0 bases removed from V and 8 bases from J, the gap between germline ends came to 14 bases. This CDR3 spans 14 amino acids. The CDR3 nucleotides read TGCGCCAGCAGCTTGGAGGGCGGAGGGAGAGGCTACACCTTC. This gives the protein CASSLEGGGRGYTF.

V is TRBV5-6 and J is TRBJ1-1; no firm D call. V lost 2 bases, J lost 11 bases, and 19 bases lay in between. This CDR3 spans 14 amino acids. The germline gives CDR1 SGHDT, CDR2 YYEEEE. CDR3 nucleotides: TGTGCCAGCAGCTTTGCGGTGGTGTCCAGTGGGGCTTTCTTT. This codes for CASSFAVVSSGAFF.

The rearrangement joins TRBV6-6 to TRBJ2-1; no definite D call. The length of the CDR3 is 13 residues. V was clipped by 3 bases and J by 4 bases, with 7 bases between them. Germline V gene data show CDR1 as MNHNY and CDR2 as SVGAGI (reference sequence). DNA for the CDR3: TGTGCCAGCAGTTATTTTACTTACAATGAGCAGTTCTTC. Its protein is CASSYFTYNEQFF.

The rearrangement links TRBV10-3 to TRBJ2-7; TRBD2 agrees at 8 bases. The germline gives CDR1 ENHRY, CDR2 SYGVKD. V shed 1 base and J 7 bases; nucleotides not matched to a gene: 9. The CDR3 runs to 15 residues. CDR3: CAISEWGLGTSEQYF. The CDR3 bases are TGTGCCATCAGTGAGTGGGGACTAGGAACCTCTGAGCAGTACTTC.

Only one count was recorded for this clone. The V gene is TRBV28, the J gene TRBJ1-5, with a weak D call TRBD1 (5 bases). The CDR3 is 15 amino acids. In germline, CDR1 is MDHEN, CDR2 SYDVKM. Trimming stripped 4 bases from V and 9 bases from J, with 19 bases between. CDR3 coding DNA: TGTGCCAGCAGTTCGCCCACCTCGGAGGGACGGCCCCAGCATTTT. Translated: CASSSPTSEGRPQHF.

The V call is TRBV29-1, the J call TRBJ2-3, with D uncertain. Germline V CDR1 and CDR2: SQVTM, ANQGSEA. V lost 6 bases, J lost 0 bases, and 10 bases lay in between. The CDR3 contains 13 residues. CDR3 sequence (DNA): TGCAGCGTACACAGATCTAGCACAGATACGCAGTATTTT. Protein product: CSVHRSSTDTQYF.

The chain uses TRBV28 and TRBJ1-2, with D perhaps matching TRBD1 (5 bases). This CDR3 has 17 residues. V was pared by 4 bases and J by 4 bases, with 22 bases between. Germline lookup yields CDR1 MDHEN and CDR2 SYDVKM. DNA for the CDR3: TGTGCCAGCAGTTCCACCCAACGGGGGGTAAGCGGCTATGGCTACACCTTC. This codes for CASSSTQRGVSGYGYTF.

This clone was counted only a few times. The chain is built from TRBV11-2 and TRBJ2-2, with D tentatively TRBD1 (6 bases). CDR3 length: 16 amino acids. V was shortened by 5 bases and J by 4 bases, with 17 bases between the two germline ends. In germline, CDR1 is SGHAT, CDR2 FQNNGV. The CDR3 is CASSLATGIGTGELFF. The DNA for the CDR3 is TGTGCCAGCAGCCTGGCCACAGGGATTGGCACCGGGGAGCTGTTTTTT. Full variable domain (missing parts from reference TRBV11-2 and TRBJ2-2): EAGVAQSPRYKIIEKRQSVAFWCNPISGHATLYWYQQILGQGPKLLIQFQNNGVVDDSQLPKDRFSAERLKGVDSTLKIQPAKLEDSAVYLCASSLATGIGTGELFFGEGSRLTVL.

The chain combines TRBV18 with TRBJ1-2; no firm D call. V lost 2 bases to trimming and J lost 4 bases, with 17 bases between them. The CDR3 length is 16 residues. CDR1 and CDR2 from the germline V gene are KGHSH and LQKENI. In DNA, the CDR3 is TGTGCCAGCTCACCAACCTCGGACGGAGGTAGCTATGGCTACACCTTC. Amino acids: CASSPTSDGGSYGYTF.

J is TRBJ1-1 and V is TRBV7-8, with 8 bases aligning to TRBD1. V dropped 2 bases and J dropped 0; count of bases not matched to a gene: 5. CDR1 is SGHVS, CDR2 FQNEAQ, per germline. The CDR3 has 16 residues. The CDR3 here is CASSLRNRGVNTEAFF. DNA for the CDR3: TGTGCCAGCAGCTTACGGAACAGGGGGGTGAACACTGAAGCTTTCTTT.

The chain has TRBV12-3 or TRBV12-4 and TRBJ2-5; D call uncertain. The CDR3 sequence is 11 residues long. The germline V and J ends were trimmed by 5 bases and 5 bases, with 6 bases remaining between them. DNA of the CDR3: TGTGCCAGCAGTCTACGTGAGACCCAGTACTTC. Its protein is CASSLRETQYF.